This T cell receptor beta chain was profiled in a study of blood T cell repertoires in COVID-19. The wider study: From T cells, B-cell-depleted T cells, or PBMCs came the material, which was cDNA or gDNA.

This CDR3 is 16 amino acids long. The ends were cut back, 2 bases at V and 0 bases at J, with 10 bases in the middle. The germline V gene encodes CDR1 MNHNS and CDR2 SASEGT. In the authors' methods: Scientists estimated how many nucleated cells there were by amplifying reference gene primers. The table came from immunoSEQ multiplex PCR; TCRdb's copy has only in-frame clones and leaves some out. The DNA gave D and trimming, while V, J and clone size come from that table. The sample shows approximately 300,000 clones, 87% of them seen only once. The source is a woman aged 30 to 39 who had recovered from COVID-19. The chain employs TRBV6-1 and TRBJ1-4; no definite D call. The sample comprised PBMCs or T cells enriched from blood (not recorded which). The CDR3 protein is CASSEREPATNEKLFF. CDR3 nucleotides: TGTGCCAGCAGTGAACGGGAGCCTGCAACTAATGAAAAACTGTTTTTT.